The sequence of this T cell receptor beta chain was determined in a study of CD8 T cells in ankylosing spondylitis (dated by TCRdb to 2017 to 2019). A note on the overall study: The study set out to find disease-linked TCR variants by profiling T cell receptor beta repertoires in ankylosing spondylitis patients and healthy donors. The full study cohort comprised approximately 23 ankylosing spondylitis patients and approximately 100 healthy donors. Peripheral blood was sampled, and synovial fluid was also collected from ankylosing spondylitis patients.

Sequences SGHRS (CDR1) and YFSETQ (CDR2) are obtained from the germline V gene. The CDR3 numbers 14 residues from cysteine through phenylalanine. Of all the DNA, just the CDR3 is kept, 42 bases in frame from base 1. V ends up 7 bases short and J 3 bases short, with an unmatched junction base count of 4. This clonotype has only a few counts. No antigen is known for it. Per-base quality was not reported, and no clone a single base away is much larger than it. Broad study findings and their caveats: Some of the motif variants had been reported before in the synovial fluid and blood of reactive arthritis patients, a finding that suggests common disease-initiation mechanisms. The disease-linked clones were reported as significantly enriched in matched synovial fluid samples from ankylosing spondylitis patients. A TCR beta motif made up of several highly homologous amino acid variants appeared to be characteristic of blood from ankylosing spondylitis patients. A CD8+ phenotype was shown by the disease-linked clones, which were found at relatively low frequencies in peripheral blood.

This sample was sequenced with an Illumina MiSeq. TCR beta libraries were prepared by quantitative 5'-RACE with molecular barcodes. In the original analysis: To identify disease-linked TCR variants, a new computational method was used, one built on a probabilistic model of VDJ rearrangement. The public reads were quality trimmed at Q25 with fastp and then assembled into clones with MiXCR by TCRdb, keeping productive beta chains. Entries that share a CDR3 protein sequence are merged under the most common genes and DNA. The V and J calls were not made by the authors but by TCRdb's processing. The sample data list some 37,000 distinct CDR3 sequences, and approximately 15% of these were observed just once. Of the sample, about 45% is held by the ten largest clones.

The sample was blood. The chain is encoded by TRBV5-1 joined to TRBJ2-2; 9 middle bases align to TRBD2. The receptor comes from a male donor with ankylosing spondylitis or in good health (not recorded which). The DNA sequence reads TGCGCCAGCCAGCGGGGGGACGACACCGGGGAGCTGTTTTTT. Translated, it reads CASQRGDDTGELFF.